This T cell receptor (beta chain) was observed in a study of CD8+CD57+ T cells in acquired aplastic anemia. General study results and limits: A significant difference in CD8+ Simpson's diversity between patients and controls was not found.

The sequenced patients had an expansion of CD8+CD57+ cells seen by flow cytometry. Trimming pared 0 bases from V and 0 bases from J, leaving 9 bases between. CDR1 MNHNS and CDR2 SASEGT come from the germline V gene. This CDR3 has 15 amino acids. Both TCR beta VDJ combination and CDR3 sequence profiling were carried out. Genomic DNA was the template for this profiling. MiXCR, applied by TCRdb to the reads, yields one record per CDR3 protein. Of approximately 190,000 distinct CDR3 sequences in the sample, 48% were seen once. There are a few counts of this clonotype. Its specificity is unknown. The specimen sequenced was sorted CD4+, CD8+, or CD8+CD57+ T cells (not recorded which) from PBMCs. This receptor was obtained from a human donor with aplastic anemia. V is TRBV6-1 and J is TRBJ2-7; D is perhaps TRBD2 (6 bases). The DNA of the CDR3 is TGTGCCAGCAGTGAAGCGGGAGGTAGCTCCTACGAGCAGTACTTC. It is translated as CASSEAGGSSYEQYF.